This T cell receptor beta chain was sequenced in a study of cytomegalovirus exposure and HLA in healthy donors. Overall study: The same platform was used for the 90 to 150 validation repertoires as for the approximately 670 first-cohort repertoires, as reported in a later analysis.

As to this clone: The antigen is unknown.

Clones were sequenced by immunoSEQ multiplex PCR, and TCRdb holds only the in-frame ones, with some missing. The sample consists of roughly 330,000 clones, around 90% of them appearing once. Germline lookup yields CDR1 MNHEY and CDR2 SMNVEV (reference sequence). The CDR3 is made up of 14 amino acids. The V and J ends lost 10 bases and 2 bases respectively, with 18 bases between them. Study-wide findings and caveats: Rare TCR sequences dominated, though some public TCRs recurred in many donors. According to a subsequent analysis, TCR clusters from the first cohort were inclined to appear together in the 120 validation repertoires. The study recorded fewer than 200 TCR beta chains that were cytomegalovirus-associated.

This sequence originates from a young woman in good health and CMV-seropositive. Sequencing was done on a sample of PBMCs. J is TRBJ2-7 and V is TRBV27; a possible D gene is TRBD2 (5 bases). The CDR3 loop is CATRTGSSPYEQYF. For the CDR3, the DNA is TGTGCCACTAGAACGGGGTCGTCCCCCTACGAGCAGTACTTC.